The following is a T cell receptor (beta chain) sequence with its context. These data come from a study of CD8 T cells in Susac syndrome. An amount of RNA that ranged from roughly 0.45 to 1 ug was reverse transcribed with random hexamers. The CDR3 of TCR beta was amplified by immunoSEQ multiplex PCR across 54 Vbeta and 13 Jbeta. MiXCR was run by TCRdb on the immunoSEQ multiplex PCR reads, yielding one entry per CDR3 protein. The profile covers some 300,000 distinct CDR3 sequences, with about 91% appearing a single time and roughly 0.2% taken by the ten largest. The multiple sclerosis control cohort comprised treatment-naive individuals presenting with stable or active relapsing-remitting disease. Purification of the CD8+ and CD4+ T cells relied on negative isolation, and TEMRA cells underwent FACS enrichment. The sequencing sample was made of CD8+ T cells from PBMCs. This TCR was sampled from a human donor with multiple sclerosis.

The CDR3 bases are TGTGCCAGCAGTTTAGGACAGGACAGCACAGATACGCAGTATTTT. It yields the protein CASSLGQDSTDTQYF. V is TRBV28 and J is TRBJ2-3; the match to TRBD1 covers 7 bases. Germline CDR1 is MDHEN and CDR2 is SYDVKM. The CDR3 spans 15 residues. After removal of 2 bases from V and 0 bases from J, the junction contained 2 bases not matched to a gene. The whole variable domain, filled in from reference TRBV28 and TRBJ2-3, reads DVKVTQSSRYLVKRTGEKVFLECVQDMDHENMFWYRQDPGLGLRLIYFSYDVKMKEKGDIPEGYSVSREKKERFSLILESASTNQTSMYLCASSLGQDSTDTQYFGPGTRLTVL.